Below, 29 T cell receptor beta chains from the same sample are listed, as sequenced in a study of CD8 T cells in Susac syndrome. The authors reverse transcribed roughly 0.5 to 1 ug RNA with random hexamers. TCRdb itself ran the immunoSEQ multiplex PCR reads through MiXCR, one entry per CDR3 protein. The table includes about 190,000 distinct CDR3 sequences, 95% detected once. Sample: CD8+ T cells from PBMCs. These receptors were collected from a human donor with Susac syndrome.

The chain couples TRBV29-1 to TRBJ2-1, with 9 nucleotides matching TRBD2. CDR1 and CDR2 (germline): SQVTM, ANQGSEA. J was trimmed by 4 bases and V by 6 bases; bases with no gene match: 4. This CDR3 is 13 amino acids long. CDR3 amino acids: CSVVTSGYNEQFF. The CDR3 nucleotides read TGCAGCGTGGTGACTAGCGGATACAATGAGCAGTTCTTC.

The rearrangement links TRBV7-9 to TRBJ2-7; a possible D gene is TRBD2 (5 bases). Germline V gives CDR1 SEHNR, CDR2 FQNEAQ (reference sequence). The germline V and J ends were trimmed by 3 bases and 3 bases, with 9 bases remaining between them. This CDR3 region has 13 residues. The CDR3 loop is CASSLDLGYEQYF. The CDR3, as DNA: TGTGCCAGCAGCTTGGACTTAGGCTACGAGCAGTACTTC.

The chain couples TRBV9 to TRBJ1-1; D is possibly TRBD1 (6 bases). The length of the CDR3 is 14 residues. Trimming removed 3 bases from V and 3 bases from J, with 12 bases in between. The V gene's germline CDR1 is SGDLS and CDR2 YYNGEE. CDR3 bases: TGTGCCAGCAGCGCGACAGGAGACGACACTGAAGCTTTCTTT. Translated: CASSATGDDTEAFF.

The CDR3: CASSPTGGQDLGLFF. The CDR3 DNA reads as TGTGCCAGCAGTCCGACTGGGGGACAAGACCTAGGGCTGTTTTTT. This sequence joins TRBV27 and TRBJ2-2; D possibly corresponds to TRBD1 (6 bases). The V end was cut by 5 bases, the J end by 13 bases, with 23 bases between. This CDR3 is 15 amino acids long. Germline V CDR1 and CDR2: MNHEY, SMNVEV (reference sequence).

This clonotype came up once. The gene calls are TRBV5-1 and TRBJ2-7; D might be TRBD2 (5 bases). V was trimmed by 0 bases and J by 4 bases, leaving 8 bases between them. The CDR3 is made up of 13 amino acids. Looked up from germline, CDR1 is SGHRS and CDR2 is YFSETQ. The CDR3, as DNA: TGCGCCAGCAGCTTGGTTGGGGAGTACGAGCAGTACTTC. Its protein is CASSLVGEYEQYF.

CDR3 nucleotides: TGCGCCAGCAGCTTGGCCATGGCGGGGGGCCCCAATGAGCAGTTCTTC. Protein: CASSLAMAGGPNEQFF. The V and J genes are TRBV5-1 and TRBJ2-1, with TRBD2 matching 8 bases. This CDR3 contains 16 residues. Per germline, CDR1 SGHRS and CDR2 YFSETQ. With V trimmed by 0 bases and J by 6 bases, 8 bases remained unmatched.

The rearrangement joins TRBV14 to TRBJ2-7, with 12 nucleotides matching TRBD2. CDR3 size: 16 residues. Germline CDR1 and CDR2: SGHDN and FVKESK. With 4 bases clipped from V and 3 bases from J, the junction kept 7 bases outside the gene matches. The CDR3 nucleotides are TGTGCCAGCAGCCCAGGACTAGCGGGAATTAACTACGAGCAGTACTTC. This encodes CASSPGLAGINYEQYF.

The chain uses TRBV10-2 and TRBJ1-5; D is unresolved. V lost 6 bases to trimming and J lost 9 bases, with 12 bases between them. The CDR3 contains 12 residues. Germline V CDR1 and CDR2: WSHSY, SAAADI. In DNA form, the CDR3 reads TGCGCCAGCAGCGCGTTCCATTGGCCCCAGCATTTT. It yields the protein CASSAFHWPQHF.

This clonotype has only one observation. V and J are TRBV7-8 and TRBJ2-1; 11 bases are shared with TRBD2. V lost 1 base, J lost 4 bases, and 3 bases stayed unmatched. Per germline, CDR1 SGHVS and CDR2 FQNEAQ. The CDR3 has 16 residues. The CDR3 sequence: CASSLVLAGVYNEQFF. The CDR3 DNA sequence: TGTGCCAGCAGCTTAGTACTAGCGGGGGTATACAATGAGCAGTTCTTC.

The chain uses TRBV20-1 and TRBJ2-1; D is uncertain. Germline CDR1 is DFQATT and CDR2 is SNEGSKA (reference sequence). The CDR3 contains 12 residues. Trimming took 4 bases from V and 5 from J, leaving 9 bases between them. DNA for the CDR3: TGCAGTGCTATAAAGGCCGACAATGAGCAGTTCTTC. This codes for CSAIKADNEQFF.

The chain carries TRBV20-1 and TRBJ2-1; TRBD2 matches 8 bases. The CDR3 has 15 residues. V trimming: 3 bases; J trimming: 9 bases; junction bases outside the gene matches: 13. Germline V lookup: CDR1 DFQATT, CDR2 SNEGSKA (reference sequence). CDR3 in DNA: TGCAGTGCTAGGGAGGGGCCGGGACTAGGGGGTGAGCAGTTCTTC. This gives the protein CSAREGPGLGGEQFF.

The rearrangement joins TRBV13 to TRBJ2-5; 7 bases line up with TRBD1. CDR1 is PRHDT and CDR2 is FYEKMQ in the germline V gene (reference sequence). J was trimmed by 3 bases and V by 5 bases; bases with no gene match: 6. This CDR3 comprises 14 residues. CDR3 nucleotides: TGTGCCAGCAGCGAGGGACAGAAGAAAGAGACCCAGTACTTC. This translates into CASSEGQKKETQYF.

The chain has TRBV18 and TRBJ2-7, with D perhaps matching TRBD2 (5 bases). Germline V gene data show CDR1 as KGHSH and CDR2 as LQKENI. The CDR3 extends over 14 amino acids. Trimming cost V 0 bases and J 6 bases, with 12 bases left between them. The CDR3 nucleotides are TGTGCCAGCTCACCACCCGGGATTCGTGCCGAGCAGTACTTC. Protein: CASSPPGIRAEQYF.

This clonotype appeared a few times. The CDR3 DNA reads TGTGCCAGCTCCCCTGGACAGGGAGATCAGCCCCAGCATTTT. As protein: CASSPGQGDQPQHF. The chain joins TRBV18 to TRBJ1-5, with 8 positions matching TRBD1. After removal of 6 bases from V and 5 bases from J, the junction contained 6 bases not matched to a gene. Germline-derived CDR1 and CDR2 are KGHSH and LQKENI. The CDR3 spans 14 residues.

The J gene is TRBJ2-1, the V gene TRBV9; possibly TRBD1 for D (6 bases). This CDR3 is built from 16 residues. Trimming removed 3 bases at V and 0 bases at J, with 13 bases between. Germline V gene lookup returns CDR1 SGDLS and CDR2 YYNGEE. CDR3 bases: TGTGCCAGCAGCGCAAAGGGGGTGAGCTCCTACAATGAGCAGTTCTTC. This codes for CASSAKGVSSYNEQFF.

The chain uses TRBV20-1 and TRBJ2-2, with a tentative D call TRBD2 (6 bases). V gave up 4 bases and J gave up 4 bases, with 16 bases separating them. CDR1 is DFQATT and CDR2 is SNEGSKA in the germline V gene (reference sequence). The CDR3 extends over 15 amino acids. The CDR3, as DNA: TGCAGTGCTACAAGTTTGGGACTGCCCACCGGGGAGCTGTTTTTT. This codes for CSATSLGLPTGELFF.

The rearrangement uses TRBV9 and TRBJ2-2; TRBD2 is a possible D gene (6 bases). The CDR3 has 17 residues. The ends were cut back, 3 bases at V and 2 bases at J, with 17 bases in the middle. Germline values: CDR1 SGDLS, CDR2 YYNGEE. Here the CDR3 reads CASSALSGGPNTGELFF. The CDR3 DNA is TGTGCCAGCAGCGCCCTCTCTGGAGGGCCCAACACCGGGGAGCTGTTTTTT.

This chain links TRBV6-5 with TRBJ1-5; D is unclear. The CDR3 has 13 amino acids. Trimming left V 0 bases short and J 4 bases short, with 4 bases between. Germline V lookup: CDR1 MNHEY, CDR2 SVGAGI. CDR3 region: CASSYSRNQPQHF. CDR3 in DNA: TGTGCCAGCAGTTACTCAAGGAATCAGCCCCAGCATTTT.

The chain recombines TRBV15 with TRBJ2-7; TRBD2 aligns across 11 bases. This CDR3 is built from 14 residues. The germline gives CDR1 LNHNV, CDR2 YYDKDF (reference sequence). Unmatched junction bases numbered 3, after V lost 5 bases and J lost 3 bases. The CDR3: CATSRTSGYYEQYF. CDR3 nucleotides: TGTGCCACCAGCCGGACTAGCGGGTACTACGAGCAGTACTTC.

The chain links TRBV5-1 to TRBJ2-1, with D possibly TRBD2 on 6 matching bases. Germline values: CDR1 SGHRS, CDR2 YFSETQ. The V gene lost 1 base and the J gene lost 0 bases, with 8 bases spanning the gap. This CDR3 comprises 15 residues. The CDR3 loop reads CASSLTSSSYNEQFF. For the CDR3, the DNA is TGCGCCAGCAGCTTGACTAGCAGCTCCTACAATGAGCAGTTCTTC.

The J gene is TRBJ1-2, the V gene TRBV11-2; 8 bases fit TRBD1. The J segment lost 4 bases and the V segment lost 5 bases, leaving 9 bases of the junction unmatched. Germline V gives CDR1 SGHAT, CDR2 FQNNGV. The CDR3 covers 15 residues. In DNA form, the CDR3 reads TGTGCCAGCAGCCCTGACTTAGGACAGGGCTATGGCTACACCTTC. Encoded protein: CASSPDLGQGYGYTF.

The J gene is TRBJ1-2, the V gene TRBV5-4; D might be TRBD1 (6 bases). The ends were cut back, 5 bases at V and 7 bases at J, with 15 bases in the middle. Germline V lookup: CDR1 SGHNT, CDR2 YYREEE (reference sequence). This CDR3 is 13 amino acids long. The CDR3 region is CASRLRGGAGYTF. The CDR3, as DNA: TGTGCCAGCAGACTGAGAGGGGGGGCTGGCTACACCTTC. The full variable domain, its missing parts supplied by reference TRBV5-4 and TRBJ1-2, is ETGVTQSPTHLIKTRGQQVTLRCSSQSGHNTVSWYQQALGQGPQFIFQYYREEENGRGNFPPRFSGLQFPNYSSELNVNALELDDSALYLCASRLRGGAGYTFGSGTRLTVV.

The chain joins TRBV20-1 to TRBJ1-1, with TRBD1 matching 7 bases. Trimming at V came to 5 bases and at J to 0 bases, leaving 12 bases not matched to a gene. This CDR3 is built from 16 residues. Looked up from germline, CDR1 is DFQATT and CDR2 is SNEGSKA (reference sequence). CDR3 in amino acids: CSASTSQGVLNTEAFF. The DNA of the CDR3 is TGCAGTGCTTCAACTTCCCAGGGGGTTTTGAACACTGAAGCTTTCTTT.

The V gene is TRBV30, the J gene TRBJ1-4; no definite D call. This CDR3 spans 13 amino acids. CDR1 and CDR2 from the germline V gene are GTSNPN and SVGIG (reference sequence). V lost 0 bases and J 3 bases, leaving 5 bases between the germline ends. As DNA, the CDR3 is TGTGCCTGGAGTGTAATGGCTAATGAAAAACTGTTTTTT. Translating gives CAWSVMANEKLFF.

This chain uses TRBV24-1 with TRBJ2-1; 8 nucleotides match TRBD1. CDR1 and CDR2 from the germline V gene are KGHDR and SFDVKD. The ends lost 0 bases at V and 8 bases at J; junction bases unmatched: 11. The CDR3 contains 17 residues. CDR3 region: CATSDLGPGQALHEQFF. The CDR3 DNA sequence: TGTGCCACCAGTGATTTGGGACCGGGACAGGCTCTGCATGAGCAGTTCTTC.

The chain is built from TRBV28 and TRBJ2-3; D gene ambiguous. Trimming shortened V by 5 bases and J by 3 bases, and 21 bases separated the two germline ends. This CDR3 spans 17 amino acids. CDR1 MDHEN and CDR2 SYDVKM come from the germline V gene. For the CDR3, the DNA is TGTGCCAGCAGTGCACTCCCGCAAGTTGAAGGGACAGATACGCAGTATTTT. It encodes CASSALPQVEGTDTQYF.

This clonotype was counted once. The rearrangement joins TRBV4-1 to TRBJ2-3, with TRBD2 matching 7 bases. The CDR3 is made up of 19 amino acids. V trimming: 4 bases; J trimming: 4 bases; junction bases outside the gene matches: 20. The V gene's germline CDR1 is MGHRA and CDR2 YSYEKL. In nucleotides, the CDR3 is TGCGCCAGCAGCCTCACTTGGAGAGGGAGGGTTCTCCCTTCAGATACGCAGTATTTT. Its translation is CASSLTWRGRVLPSDTQYF.

This chain joins TRBV30 and TRBJ2-1; D unclear. CDR3 length: 13 amino acids. CDR1 is GTSNPN, CDR2 SVGIG, per germline (reference sequence). V lost 2 bases and J 5 bases, leaving 10 bases between the germline ends. The CDR3 DNA follows: TGTGCCTGGAGTCCACCGAGCCACAATGAGCAGTTCTTC. Its translation is CAWSPPSHNEQFF. Variable domain in full (rest from reference TRBV30 and TRBJ2-1): SQTIHQWPATLVQPVGSPLSLECTVEGTSNPNLYWYRQAAGRGLQLLFYSVGIGQISSEVPQNLSASRPQDRQFILSSKKLLLSDSGFYLCAWSPPSHNEQFFGPGTRLTVL.

This rearrangement joins TRBV12-3 or TRBV12-4 to TRBJ2-7; D could derive from TRBD1 or TRBD2 (5 bases each). The ends were cut back, 3 bases at V and 6 bases at J, with 6 bases in the middle. CDR3 length: 11 residues. CDR3 sequence: CASSFGGEQYF. The CDR3 nucleotides read TGTGCCAGCAGTTTTGGGGGCGAGCAGTACTTC.